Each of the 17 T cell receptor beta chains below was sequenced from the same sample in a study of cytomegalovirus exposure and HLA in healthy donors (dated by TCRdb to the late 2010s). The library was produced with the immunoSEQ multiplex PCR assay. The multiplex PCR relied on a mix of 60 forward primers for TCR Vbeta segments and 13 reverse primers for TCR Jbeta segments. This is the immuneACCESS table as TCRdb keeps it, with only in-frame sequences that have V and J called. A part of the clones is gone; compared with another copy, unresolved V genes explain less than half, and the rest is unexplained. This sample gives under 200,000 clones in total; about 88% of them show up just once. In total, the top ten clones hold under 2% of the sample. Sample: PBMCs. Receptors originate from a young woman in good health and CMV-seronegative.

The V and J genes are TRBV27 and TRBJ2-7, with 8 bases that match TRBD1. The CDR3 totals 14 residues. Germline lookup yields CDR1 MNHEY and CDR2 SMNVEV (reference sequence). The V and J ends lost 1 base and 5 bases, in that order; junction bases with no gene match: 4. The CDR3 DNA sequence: TGTGCCAGCAGTTTATTAGGGACAGGCCACGAGCAGTACTTC. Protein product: CASSLLGTGHEQYF.

CDR3 sequence: CASSTGQANEKLFF. Here the CDR3 DNA reads TGTGCCAGCAGTACGGGACAGGCTAATGAAAAACTGTTTTTT. This chain links TRBV2 with TRBJ1-4; TRBD1 matches 8 bases. The CDR3 is 14 residues long. The V segment lost 5 bases and the J segment 3 bases; nucleotides outside the gene matches: 2. Germline loops: CDR1 SNHLY, CDR2 FYNNEI.

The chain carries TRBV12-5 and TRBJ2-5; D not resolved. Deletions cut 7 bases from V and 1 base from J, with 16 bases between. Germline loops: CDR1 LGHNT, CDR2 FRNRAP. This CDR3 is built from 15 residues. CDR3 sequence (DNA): TGTGCTAGTGCCCTCGGAGCACACCTCCAAGAGACCCAGTACTTC. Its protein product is CASALGAHLQETQYF.

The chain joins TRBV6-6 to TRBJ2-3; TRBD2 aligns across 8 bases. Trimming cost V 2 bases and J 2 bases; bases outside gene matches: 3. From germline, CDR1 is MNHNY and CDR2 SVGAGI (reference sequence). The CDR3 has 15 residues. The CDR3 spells CASSYGGGPTDTQYF. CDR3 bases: TGTGCCAGCAGTTACGGCGGGGGGCCCACAGATACGCAGTATTTT.

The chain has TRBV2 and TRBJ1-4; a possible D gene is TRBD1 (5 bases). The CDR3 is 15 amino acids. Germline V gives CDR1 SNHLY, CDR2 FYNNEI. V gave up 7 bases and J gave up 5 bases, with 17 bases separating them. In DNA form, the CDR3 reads TGTGCCAGCACCCTCACCTTGACAGAAAATGAAAAACTGTTTTTT. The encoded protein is CASTLTLTENEKLFF. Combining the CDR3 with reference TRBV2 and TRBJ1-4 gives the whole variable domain EPEVTQTPSHQVTQMGQEVILRCVPISNHLYFYWYRQILGQKVEFLVSFYNNEISEKSEIFDDQFSVERPDGSNFTLKIRSTKLEDSAMYFCASTLTLTENEKLFFGSGTQLSVL.

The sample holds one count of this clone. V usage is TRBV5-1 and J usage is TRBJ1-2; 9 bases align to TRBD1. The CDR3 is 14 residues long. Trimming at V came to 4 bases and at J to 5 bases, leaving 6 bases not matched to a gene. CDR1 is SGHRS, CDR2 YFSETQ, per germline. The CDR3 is CASSPGQGMYGYTF. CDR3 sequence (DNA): TGCGCCAGCAGCCCGGGACAGGGCATGTATGGCTACACCTTC.

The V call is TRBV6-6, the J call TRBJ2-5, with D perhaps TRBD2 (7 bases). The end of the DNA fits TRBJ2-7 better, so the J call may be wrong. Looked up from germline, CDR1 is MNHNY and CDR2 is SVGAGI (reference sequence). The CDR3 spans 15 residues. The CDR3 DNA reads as TGTGCCAGCAGTTACGGGACGGGGGGCCCCGTCGAGCAGTACTTC. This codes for CASSYGTGGPVEQYF.

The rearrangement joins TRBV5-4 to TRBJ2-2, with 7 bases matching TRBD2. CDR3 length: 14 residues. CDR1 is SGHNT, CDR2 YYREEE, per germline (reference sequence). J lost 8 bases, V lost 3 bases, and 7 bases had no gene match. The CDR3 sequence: CASSSRLAAGELFF. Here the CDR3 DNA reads TGTGCCAGCAGCTCCCGACTAGCTGCTGGGGAGCTGTTTTTT.

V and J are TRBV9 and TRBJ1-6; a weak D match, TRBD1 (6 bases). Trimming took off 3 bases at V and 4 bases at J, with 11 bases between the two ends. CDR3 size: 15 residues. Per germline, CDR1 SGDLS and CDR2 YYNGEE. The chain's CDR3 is CASSADRRYNSPLHF. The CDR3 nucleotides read TGTGCCAGCAGCGCTGACAGGAGGTATAATTCACCCCTCCACTTT.

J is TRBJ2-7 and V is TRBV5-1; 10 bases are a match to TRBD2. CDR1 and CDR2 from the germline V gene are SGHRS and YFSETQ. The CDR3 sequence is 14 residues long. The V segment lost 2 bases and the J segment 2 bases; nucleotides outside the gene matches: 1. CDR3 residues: CASSFSGGAYEQYF. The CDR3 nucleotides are TGCGCCAGCAGCTTCAGCGGGGGGGCCTACGAGCAGTACTTC.

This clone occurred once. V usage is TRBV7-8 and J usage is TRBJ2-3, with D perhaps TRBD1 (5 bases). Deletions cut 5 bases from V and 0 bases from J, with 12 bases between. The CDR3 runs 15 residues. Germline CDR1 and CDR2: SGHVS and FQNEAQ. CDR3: CASSLRAGSTDTQYF. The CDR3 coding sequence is TGTGCCAGCAGCCTCAGGGCAGGGAGCACAGATACGCAGTATTTT.

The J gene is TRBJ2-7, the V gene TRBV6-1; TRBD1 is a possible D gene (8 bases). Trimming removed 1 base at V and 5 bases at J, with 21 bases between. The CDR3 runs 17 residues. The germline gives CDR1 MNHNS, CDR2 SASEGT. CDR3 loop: CASSEGTGTGGRHEQYF. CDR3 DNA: TGTGCCAGCAGTGAAGGAACCGGGACAGGCGGGAGACACGAGCAGTACTTC.

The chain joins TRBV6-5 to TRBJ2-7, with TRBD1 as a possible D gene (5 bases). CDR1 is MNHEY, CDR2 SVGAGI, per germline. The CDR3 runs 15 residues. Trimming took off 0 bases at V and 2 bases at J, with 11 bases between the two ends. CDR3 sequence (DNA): TGTGCCAGCAGTTACTCACTCTTAGGGGCCTACGAGCAGTACTTC. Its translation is CASSYSLLGAYEQYF.

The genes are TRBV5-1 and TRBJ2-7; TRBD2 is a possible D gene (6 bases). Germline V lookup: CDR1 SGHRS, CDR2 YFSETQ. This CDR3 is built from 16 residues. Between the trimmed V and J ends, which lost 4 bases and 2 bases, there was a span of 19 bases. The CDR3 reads CASSPRGTGVTYEQYF. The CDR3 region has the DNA TGCGCCAGCAGCCCCCGGGGTACGGGGGTTACCTACGAGCAGTACTTC.

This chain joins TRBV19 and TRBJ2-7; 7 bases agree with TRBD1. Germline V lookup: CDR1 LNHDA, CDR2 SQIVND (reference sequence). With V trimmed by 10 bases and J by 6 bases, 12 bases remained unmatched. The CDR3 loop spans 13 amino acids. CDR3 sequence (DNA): TGTGCCACCCGACAGGGAGCTATGGGCGAGCAGTACTTC. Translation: CATRQGAMGEQYF. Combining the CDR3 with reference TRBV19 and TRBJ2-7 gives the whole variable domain DGGITQSPKYLFRKEGQNVTLSCEQNLNHDAMYWYRQDPGQGLRLIYYSQIVNDFQKGDIAEGYSVSREKKESFPLTVTSAQKNPTAFYLCATRQGAMGEQYFGPGTRLTVT.

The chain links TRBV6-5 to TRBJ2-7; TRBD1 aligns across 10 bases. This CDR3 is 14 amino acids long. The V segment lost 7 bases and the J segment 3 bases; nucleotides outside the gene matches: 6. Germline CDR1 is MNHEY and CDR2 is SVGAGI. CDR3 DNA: TGTGCCAGCAAAGACAGGGGGCACTTCTACGAGCAGTACTTC. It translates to CASKDRGHFYEQYF.

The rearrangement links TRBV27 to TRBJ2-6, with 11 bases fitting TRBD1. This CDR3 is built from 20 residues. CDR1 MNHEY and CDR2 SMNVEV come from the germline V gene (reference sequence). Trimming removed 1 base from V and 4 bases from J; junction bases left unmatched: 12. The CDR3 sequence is CASSLWGGGQGARGANVLTF. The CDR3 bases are TGTGCCAGCAGTTTATGGGGAGGTGGACAGGGGGCGCGAGGGGCCAACGTCCTGACTTTC.